What follows are 25 T cell receptor beta chains derived from one specimen sequenced in a study of T cell responses to AZD1222 COVID-19 vaccine. Some clones are missing from TCRdb's copy, which holds only in-frame ones; the method was immunoSEQ multiplex PCR. In the table there are around 120,000 clones, 92% of which are singletons. This specimen was peripheral blood, taken 28 days after the second AZD1222 dose. These receptors were taken from an adult who received the AZD1222 COVID-19 vaccine.

This chain uses TRBV6-1 with TRBJ2-2; 7 nucleotides agree with TRBD1. The CDR3 totals 16 residues. With V trimmed by 4 bases and J by 4 bases, 9 bases remained unmatched. The germline CDR1 and CDR2 sequences are MNHNS and SASEGT. The CDR3 region is CASSGRQGLGTGELFF. DNA for the CDR3: TGTGCCAGCAGTGGCCGACAGGGTCTGGGCACCGGGGAGCTGTTTTTT.

The chain carries TRBV7-2 and TRBJ2-2; maybe TRBD2 (7 bases). The V gene lost 5 bases and the J gene lost 1 base, with 14 bases spanning the gap. There are 16 residues in the CDR3. CDR1 is SGHTA and CDR2 is FQGNSA in the germline V gene. CDR3 sequence: CASSEQGGQNTGELFF. The CDR3 DNA follows: TGTGCCAGCAGCGAACAGGGAGGGCAGAACACCGGGGAGCTGTTTTTT.

V is TRBV28 and J is TRBJ1-1; tentatively, D is TRBD1 (5 bases). Germline V gene data show CDR1 as MDHEN and CDR2 as SYDVKM. There are 15 residues in the CDR3. Between the trimmed V and J ends, which lost 5 bases and 0 bases, there was a span of 13 bases. The CDR3, as DNA: TGTGCCAGCAGTCCCCCTGGCAGGGTGAACACTGAAGCTTTCTTT. Its translation: CASSPPGRVNTEAFF.

This clone occurred once. V gene TRBV2 combines with J gene TRBJ1-1, with 7 bases lining up with TRBD1. The germline gives CDR1 SNHLY, CDR2 FYNNEI. The length of the CDR3 is 14 residues. The trim removed 6 bases at V and 2 bases at J, leaving 6 bases unmatched. The CDR3 bases are TGTGCCAGCAGCGTTAGACAGGGAAACACTGAAGCTTTCTTT. As protein: CASSVRQGNTEAFF.

This chain joins TRBV19 and TRBJ2-2; 7 bases match TRBD1. The CDR3 totals 15 residues. V lost 3 bases and J lost 0; bases outside the gene matches: 1. CDR1 is LNHDA and CDR2 is SQIVND in the germline V gene (reference sequence). CDR3 sequence (DNA): TGTGCCAGTAGTATCGGGACAGCGAACACCGGGGAGCTGTTTTTT. It is translated as CASSIGTANTGELFF.

The rearrangement joins TRBV4-1 to TRBJ1-4; D may be TRBD1 (5 bases). The V gene's germline CDR1 is MGHRA and CDR2 YSYEKL. Trimming stripped 0 bases from V and 0 bases from J, with 17 bases between. This CDR3 has 19 amino acids. CDR3 sequence (DNA): TGCGCCAGCAGCCAAGATCTTGGTGGACATTTGGCAACTAATGAAAAACTGTTTTTT. This encodes CASSQDLGGHLATNEKLFF.

For the CDR3, the DNA is TGTGCCAGCAGTACTGGGACAGGAGTATACAATGAGCAGTTCTTC. The encoded protein is CASSTGTGVYNEQFF. The rearrangement joins TRBV6-5 to TRBJ2-1, with 8 nucleotides matching TRBD1. Germline CDR1 is MNHEY and CDR2 is SVGAGI. CDR3 length equals 15 residues. V lost 5 bases, J lost 4 bases, and 7 bases stayed unmatched.

The V call is TRBV7-2, the J call TRBJ2-5; possibly TRBD1 or TRBD2 for D (5 bases each). The germline V and J ends were trimmed by 5 bases and 7 bases, with 14 bases remaining between them. The CDR3 consists of 13 residues. The V gene's germline CDR1 is SGHTA and CDR2 FQGNSA. This CDR3 is CASSTGHGGTQYF. DNA of the CDR3: TGTGCCAGCAGCACCGGACACGGAGGGACCCAGTACTTC.

For this clone: The sample contains more than one DNA sequence encoding this CDR3. The chain recombines TRBV12-3 or TRBV12-4 with TRBJ1-2; a possible D gene is TRBD1 (5 bases). V lost 3 bases and J 4 bases, leaving 9 bases between the germline ends. The CDR3 loop spans 13 amino acids. Here the CDR3 reads CASSFERGYGYTF. The CDR3 DNA follows: TGTGCCAGCAGTTTTGAGAGGGGCTATGGCTACACCTTC.

The chain employs TRBV18 and TRBJ1-2; TRBD1 matches 8 bases. V trimming: 3 bases; J trimming: 6 bases; junction bases outside the gene matches: 6. CDR1 and CDR2 (germline): KGHSH, LQKENI. The CDR3 has 14 residues. The CDR3 bases are TGTGCCAGCTCACCGACCCAGGGGGCGGATGGCTACACCTTC. Its translation is CASSPTQGADGYTF.

The chain employs TRBV28 and TRBJ1-2; the D gene is possibly TRBD1 (6 bases). CDR1 is MDHEN and CDR2 is SYDVKM in the germline V gene. CDR3 length equals 14 residues. V lost 2 bases and J 4 bases, leaving 11 bases between the germline ends. CDR3 residues: CASSLGTSPYGYTF. The DNA for the CDR3 is TGTGCCAGCAGTTTAGGGACAAGCCCCTATGGCTACACCTTC.

V usage is TRBV4-1 and J usage is TRBJ1-4; maybe TRBD1 (6 bases). Trimming removed 5 bases from V and 0 bases from J, with 7 bases in between. Germline V gene lookup returns CDR1 MGHRA and CDR2 YSYEKL. This CDR3 is 14 amino acids long. The CDR3 loop is CASSEGATNEKLFF. CDR3 in DNA: TGCGCCAGCAGCGAGGGGGCAACTAATGAAAAACTGTTTTTT.

The CDR3 coding sequence is TGTGCCAGCAGCTTAGCACCGGACAGAGAGCAGTACTTC. Translated: CASSLAPDREQYF. This chain links TRBV11-2 with TRBJ2-7, with D perhaps matching TRBD1 (6 bases). The CDR3 totals 13 residues. V lost 1 base and J 7 bases, leaving 11 bases between the germline ends. CDR1 is SGHAT and CDR2 is FQNNGV in the germline V gene.

This chain links TRBV19 with TRBJ2-1, with 7 bases matching TRBD1. The CDR3 runs to 14 residues. Germline V gene data show CDR1 as LNHDA and CDR2 as SQIVND (reference sequence). Unmatched junction bases numbered 6, after V lost 2 bases and J lost 8 bases. CDR3 region: CASSIQQGSDEQFF. The CDR3 DNA is TGTGCCAGTAGTATACAACAGGGGAGTGATGAGCAGTTCTTC. Filled out from reference TRBV19 and TRBJ2-1, the complete variable domain reads DGGITQSPKYLFRKEGQNVTLSCEQNLNHDAMYWYRQDPGQGLRLIYYSQIVNDFQKGDIAEGYSVSREKKESFPLTVTSAQKNPTAFYLCASSIQQGSDEQFFGPGTRLTVL.

V gene TRBV3-1 (or the pseudogene TRBV3-2) combines with J gene TRBJ2-3, with TRBD2 identical over 11 bases. From germline, CDR1 is LGHDT and CDR2 YNNKEL (reference sequence). J was trimmed by 6 bases and V by 5 bases; bases with no gene match: 1. This CDR3 is built from 13 residues. This CDR3 reads CASSGLAGDTQYF. CDR3 coding DNA: TGTGCCAGCAGCGGACTAGCGGGCGATACGCAGTATTTT.

V is TRBV6-5 and J is TRBJ2-7; 7 nucleotides match TRBD1. V dropped 6 bases and J dropped 6; count of bases not matched to a gene: 8. This CDR3 has 13 amino acids. CDR1 is MNHEY, CDR2 SVGAGI, per germline. For the CDR3, the DNA is TGTGCCAGCAGACCCACAGGGGTTGCCGAGCAGTACTTC. Translating gives CASRPTGVAEQYF.

This chain uses TRBV19 with TRBJ1-6, with 10 bases fitting TRBD1. The CDR3 length is 17 residues. The J segment lost 0 bases and the V segment lost 7 bases, leaving 6 bases of the junction unmatched. Germline V lookup: CDR1 LNHDA, CDR2 SQIVND (reference sequence). The CDR3 here is CASTSGQGSSYNSPLHF. CDR3 coding DNA: TGTGCCAGTACCTCGGGACAGGGGAGCTCCTATAATTCACCCCTCCACTTT. Looking up the rest from reference TRBV19 and TRBJ1-6 gives the full variable domain: DGGITQSPKYLFRKEGQNVTLSCEQNLNHDAMYWYRQDPGQGLRLIYYSQIVNDFQKGDIAEGYSVSREKKESFPLTVTSAQKNPTAFYLCASTSGQGSSYNSPLHFGNGTRLTVT.

This clone has only one observation. The chain carries TRBV29-1 and TRBJ2-1, with D maybe TRBD1 (6 bases). Germline-derived CDR1 and CDR2 are SQVTM and ANQGSEA. This CDR3 has 12 residues. V dropped 4 bases and J dropped 6 bases, with 10 bases sitting between them. CDR3 sequence reads: CSVGTASNEQFF. CDR3 nucleotides: TGCAGCGTTGGGACAGCCTCCAATGAGCAGTTCTTC.

About this clone: Other DNA sequences in this specimen translate into the identical CDR3. This rearrangement joins TRBV7-9 to TRBJ1-6; D is uncertain. The germline gives CDR1 SEHNR, CDR2 FQNEAQ (reference sequence). V was pared by 3 bases and J by 9 bases, with 6 bases between. The CDR3 is 12 amino acids. CDR3 sequence: CASSLEGSPLHF. DNA for the CDR3: TGTGCCAGCAGCTTGGAGGGTTCACCCCTCCACTTT.

The rearrangement joins TRBV6-5 to TRBJ1-2, with D possibly TRBD1 on 5 matching bases. Deletions cut 2 bases from V and 2 bases from J, with 9 bases between. CDR1 and CDR2 (germline): MNHEY, SVGAGI. This CDR3 is built from 14 residues. CDR3 in DNA: TGTGCCAGCAGTTACGGGACCCAAAACTATGGCTACACCTTC. It codes for CASSYGTQNYGYTF.

The chain combines TRBV2 with TRBJ1-4; D ambiguous. Germline V lookup: CDR1 SNHLY, CDR2 FYNNEI. V lost 0 bases, J lost 5 bases, and 10 bases lay in between. This CDR3 contains 15 residues. The CDR3 DNA reads TGTGCCAGCAGTGAAGCTTGGACGGTGAATGAAAAACTGTTTTTT. Amino acid sequence: CASSEAWTVNEKLFF.

The chain couples TRBV29-1 to TRBJ1-2; D may be TRBD1 (5 bases). The length of the CDR3 is 14 residues. V was pared by 8 bases and J by 4 bases, with 20 bases between. CDR1 and CDR2 from the germline V gene are SQVTM and ANQGSEA. The CDR3 sequence: CSLQGGASSYGYTF. The CDR3 DNA reads as TGCAGCCTTCAAGGAGGGGCGAGTAGCTATGGCTACACCTTC.

V usage is TRBV28 and J usage is TRBJ1-5; 9 positions match TRBD1. The CDR3 contains 16 residues. The germline gives CDR1 MDHEN, CDR2 SYDVKM. With V trimmed by 5 bases and J by 1 base, 6 bases remained unmatched. CDR3 nucleotide sequence: TGTGCCAGCAGTCCGCTGACAGGGGGAAGCAATCAGCCCCAGCATTTT. It translates to CASSPLTGGSNQPQHF.

This chain uses TRBV6-6 with TRBJ1-2; 12 bases are a match to TRBD1. The CDR3 runs to 18 residues. Unmatched junction bases numbered 11, after V lost 5 bases and J lost 1 base. Germline-derived CDR1 and CDR2 are MNHNY and SVGAGI (reference sequence). The DNA for the CDR3 is TGTGCCAGCAGTCCTGGGTGGGGACAGGGGGCGCTTAACTATGGCTACACCTTC. Its translation: CASSPGWGQGALNYGYTF.

Points on this clone: A much larger clone sits a single nucleotide away, making a read error possible. The chain uses TRBV19 and TRBJ2-7; 7 bases agree with TRBD1. V was pared by 6 bases and J by 0 bases, with 5 bases of the junction left unmatched. In germline, CDR1 is LNHDA, CDR2 SQIVND (reference sequence). The CDR3 covers 14 residues. The CDR3 bases are TGTGCCAGTAGGACAGGGACGAGCTCCTACGAGCAGTACTTC. Protein: CASRTGTSSYEQYF.